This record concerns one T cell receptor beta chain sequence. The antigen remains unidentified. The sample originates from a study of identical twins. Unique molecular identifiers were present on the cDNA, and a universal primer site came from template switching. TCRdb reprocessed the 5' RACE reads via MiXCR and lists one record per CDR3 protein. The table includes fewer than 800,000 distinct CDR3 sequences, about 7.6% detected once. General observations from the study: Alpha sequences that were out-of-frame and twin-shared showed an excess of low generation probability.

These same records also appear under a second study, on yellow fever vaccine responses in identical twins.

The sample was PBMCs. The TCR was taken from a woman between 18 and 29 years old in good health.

The CDR3 region is CASSQDRDSGGYEQYV. CDR3 DNA sequence: TGCGCCAGCAGCCAAGATCGTGATAGCGGGGGTTACGAGCAGTACGTC. The rearrangement joins TRBV4-1 to TRBJ2-7; 9 positions agree with TRBD2. Germline CDR1 is MGHRA and CDR2 is YSYEKL. Trimming took 0 bases from V and 4 from J; bases not matched to a gene: 7. The CDR3 consists of 16 residues.